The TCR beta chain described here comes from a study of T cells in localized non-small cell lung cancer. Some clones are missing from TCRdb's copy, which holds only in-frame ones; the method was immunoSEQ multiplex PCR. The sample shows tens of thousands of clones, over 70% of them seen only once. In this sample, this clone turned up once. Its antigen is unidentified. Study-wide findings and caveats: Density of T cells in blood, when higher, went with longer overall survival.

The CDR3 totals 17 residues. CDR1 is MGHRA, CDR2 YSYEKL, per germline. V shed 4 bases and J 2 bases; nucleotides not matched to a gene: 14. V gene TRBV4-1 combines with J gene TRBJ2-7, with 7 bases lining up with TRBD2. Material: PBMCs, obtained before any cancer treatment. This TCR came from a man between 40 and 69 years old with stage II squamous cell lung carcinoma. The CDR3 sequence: CASSRLSSGTTPYEQYF. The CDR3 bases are TGCGCCAGCAGCCGGCTCTCCTCCGGGACTACCCCCTACGAGCAGTACTTC.